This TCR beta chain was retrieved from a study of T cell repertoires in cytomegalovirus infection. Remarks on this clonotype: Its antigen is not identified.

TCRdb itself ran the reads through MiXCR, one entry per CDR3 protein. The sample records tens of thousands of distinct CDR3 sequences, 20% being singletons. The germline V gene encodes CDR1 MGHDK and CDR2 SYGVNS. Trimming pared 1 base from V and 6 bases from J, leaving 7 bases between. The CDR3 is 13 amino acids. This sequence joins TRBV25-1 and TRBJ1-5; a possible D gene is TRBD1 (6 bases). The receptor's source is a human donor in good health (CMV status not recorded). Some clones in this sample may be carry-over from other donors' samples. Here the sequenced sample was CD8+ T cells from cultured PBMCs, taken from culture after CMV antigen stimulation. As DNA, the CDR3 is TGTGCCAGCAGTGAATCGGGGGCTCAGCCCCAGCATTTT. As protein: CASSESGAQPQHF.